These 14 T cell receptor beta chains share one sample of origin, sequenced in a study of cytomegalovirus exposure and HLA in healthy donors. The method was immunoSEQ multiplex PCR; TCRdb's version includes in-frame clones alone and lacks a portion of them. This sample has 200,000 to 300,000 clones, with less than 95% found just once. The material sequenced was PBMCs. These receptors were taken from a woman aged 30 to 39 in good health and CMV-seronegative.

The chain couples TRBV29-1 to TRBJ1-1; no reliable D call. The germline CDR1 and CDR2 sequences are SQVTM and ANQGSEA. V was clipped by 6 bases and J by 4 bases, with 15 bases between them. The CDR3 consists of 13 residues. For the CDR3, the DNA is TGCAGCGTCTCAGACGGGTGGAGCACTGAAGCTTTCTTT. It is translated as CSVSDGWSTEAFF.

This clone was found a few times. Other nucleotide sequences in the sample specify the same CDR3. V is TRBV28 and J is TRBJ2-7; D uncertain. CDR1 is MDHEN and CDR2 is SYDVKM in the germline V gene. There are 11 residues in the CDR3. V was pared by 4 bases and J by 6 bases, with 7 bases between. CDR3 DNA sequence: TGTGCCAGCAGTTATAGGGTCGAGCAGTACTTC. Amino acids: CASSYRVEQYF.

The V gene is TRBV5-8, the J gene TRBJ2-5; 9 nucleotides agree with TRBD1. Germline V gene sequence: CDR1 SGHTS, CDR2 YDEGEE. Trimming at V came to 3 bases and at J to 5 bases, leaving 8 bases not matched to a gene. This CDR3 spans 15 amino acids. This CDR3 reads CASSYTGTGSETQYF. The DNA for the CDR3 is TGTGCCAGCAGCTACACCGGGACAGGGAGCGAGACCCAGTACTTC.

V and J are TRBV10-3 and TRBJ2-6; D is unresolved. CDR3 length: 13 amino acids. Trimming removed 10 bases from V and 4 bases from J, with 11 bases in between. Germline CDR1 reads ENHRY; CDR2 reads SYGVKD. The CDR3 is CASAFDGANVLTF. DNA of the CDR3: TGTGCCAGTGCGTTCGACGGGGCCAACGTCCTGACTTTC.

The genes are TRBV25-1 and TRBJ2-3; 12 bases are shared with TRBD1. CDR3 length: 17 amino acids. Germline CDR1 reads MGHDK; CDR2 reads SYGVNS. V was pared by 4 bases and J by 4 bases, with 9 bases of the junction left unmatched. The CDR3 coding sequence is TGTGCCAGCAGTGGAGGGACAGGGGGCCACGGCGCAGATACGCAGTATTTT. It is translated as CASSGGTGGHGADTQYF.

This clone was detected only a few times. Germline is not matched at one junction end, which may reflect a read error. J is TRBJ1-1 and V is TRBV6-1; D unclear. There are 8 residues in the CDR3. The germline CDR1 and CDR2 sequences are MNHNS and SASEGT. The DNA of the CDR3 is TGTGCCAGCAGAGAAGCTTTCTTT. This translates into CASREAFF.

The rearrangement links TRBV4-3 to TRBJ2-3; possible D gene TRBD2, 7 bases. From germline, CDR1 is LGHNA and CDR2 YSLEER. Deletions cut 0 bases from V and 5 bases from J, with 9 bases between. The CDR3 is 14 amino acids. CDR3 nucleotides: TGCGCCAGCAGCCAAGATAGGGGGGGAGATACGCAGTATTTT. Residues: CASSQDRGGDTQYF.

The CDR3, as DNA: TGTGCCAGCAGTTTTTTGTGGACTAGCGGGAGGGCCCGGCAAGAGACCCAGTACTTC. It encodes CASSFLWTSGRARQETQYF. The V and J genes are TRBV28 and TRBJ2-5; 15 nucleotides match TRBD2. V shed 3 bases and J 2 bases; nucleotides not matched to a gene: 10. CDR3 size: 19 residues. The germline V gene encodes CDR1 MDHEN and CDR2 SYDVKM.

CDR3 in amino acids: CASSERGLYYEQYF. The CDR3 coding sequence is TGTGCCAGCAGTGAACGGGGACTCTACTACGAGCAGTACTTC. This rearrangement joins TRBV6-1 to TRBJ2-7; D may be TRBD2 (6 bases). Trimming removed 2 bases from V and 3 bases from J, with 11 bases in between. The germline V gene has CDR1 MNHNS and CDR2 SASEGT. CDR3 length equals 14 residues.

This chain joins TRBV7-2 and TRBJ1-3; no firm D call. V was trimmed by 4 bases and J by 1 base, leaving 8 bases between them. Germline V CDR1 and CDR2: SGHTA, FQGNSA. The CDR3 length is 14 residues. As DNA, the CDR3 is TGTGCCAGCAGCTCCCAGAGATCTGGAAACACCATATATTTT. Translating gives CASSSQRSGNTIYF.

This clone came up a few times. The chain carries TRBV10-3 and TRBJ1-2, with D perhaps matching TRBD1 (5 bases). This CDR3 contains 12 residues. Trimming left V 2 bases short and J 5 bases short, with 6 bases between. CDR1 ENHRY and CDR2 SYGVKD come from the germline V gene. The CDR3 DNA reads TGTGCCATCAGTGAGGAGGGGTATGGCTACACCTTC. The encoded protein is CAISEEGYGYTF.

This clone came up once. The V call is TRBV27, the J call TRBJ2-7; D is undetermined. The CDR3 is 14 residues long. Trimming took 6 bases from V and 0 from J, leaving 12 bases between them. CDR1 is MNHEY, CDR2 SMNVEV, per germline (reference sequence). The DNA of the CDR3 is TGTGCCAGCAGGAAGATCCTACTCTCCTACGAGCAGTACTTC. It encodes CASRKILLSYEQYF.

J is TRBJ2-1 and V is TRBV15, with 7 positions matching TRBD1. This CDR3 has 15 residues. CDR1 and CDR2 (germline): LNHNV, YYDKDF (reference sequence). V gave up 8 bases and J gave up 6 bases; unmatched junction bases: 13. CDR3 in amino acids: CATGKGTDSSNEQFF. The CDR3 DNA reads as TGTGCCACCGGAAAGGGGACAGATTCTTCCAATGAGCAGTTCTTC.

The V gene is TRBV5-6, the J gene TRBJ1-5, with TRBD1 matching 8 bases. Trimming cost V 0 bases and J 7 bases; bases outside gene matches: 9. Looked up from germline, CDR1 is SGHDT and CDR2 is YYEEEE. CDR3 size: 16 residues. The CDR3 nucleotides are TGTGCCAGCAGCTTGGGATTGACAGGGGTGGGGCAGCCCCAGCATTTT. Translation gives CASSLGLTGVGQPQHF. The full variable domain, with the rest looked up from reference TRBV5-6 and TRBJ1-5, is DAGVTQSPTHLIKTRGQQVTLRCSPKSGHDTVSWYQQALGQGPQFIFQYYEEEERQRGNFPDRFSGHQFPNYSSELNVNALLLGDSALYLCASSLGLTGVGQPQHFGDGTRLSIL.